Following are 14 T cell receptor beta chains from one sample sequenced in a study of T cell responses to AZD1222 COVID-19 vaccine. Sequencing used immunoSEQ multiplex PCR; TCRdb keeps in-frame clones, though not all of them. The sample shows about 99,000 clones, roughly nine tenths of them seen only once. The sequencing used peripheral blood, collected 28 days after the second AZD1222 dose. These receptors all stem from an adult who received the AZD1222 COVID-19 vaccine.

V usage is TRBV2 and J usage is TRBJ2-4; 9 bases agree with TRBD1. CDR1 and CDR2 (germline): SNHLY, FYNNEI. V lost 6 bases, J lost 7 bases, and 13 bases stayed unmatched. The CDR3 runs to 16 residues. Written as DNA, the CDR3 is TGTGCCAGCAGCGCCGAATACAGGGGGCGAGGCAACATTCAGTACTTC. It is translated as CASSAEYRGRGNIQYF. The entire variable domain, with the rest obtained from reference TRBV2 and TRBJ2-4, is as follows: EPEVTQTPSHQVTQMGQEVILRCVPISNHLYFYWYRQILGQKVEFLVSFYNNEISEKSEIFDDQFSVERPDGSNFTLKIRSTKLEDSAMYFCASSAEYRGRGNIQYFGAGTRLSVL.

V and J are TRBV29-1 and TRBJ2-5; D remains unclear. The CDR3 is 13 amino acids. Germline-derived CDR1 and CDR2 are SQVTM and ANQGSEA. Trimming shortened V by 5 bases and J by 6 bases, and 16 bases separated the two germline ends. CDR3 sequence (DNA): TGCAGCGTTAAGTGGGCCGGCCCCCAGACCCAGTACTTC. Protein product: CSVKWAGPQTQYF.

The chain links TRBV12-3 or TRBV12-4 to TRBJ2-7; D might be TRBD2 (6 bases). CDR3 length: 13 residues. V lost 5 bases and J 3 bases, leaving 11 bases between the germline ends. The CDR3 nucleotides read TGTGCCAGCAGTAGCGGGTCTCACTACGAGCAGTACTTC. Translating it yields CASSSGSHYEQYF.

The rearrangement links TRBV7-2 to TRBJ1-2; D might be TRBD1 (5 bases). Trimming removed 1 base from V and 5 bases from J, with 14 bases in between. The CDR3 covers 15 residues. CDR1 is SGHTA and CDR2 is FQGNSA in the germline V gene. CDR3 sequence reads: CASSLEFGTFYGYTF. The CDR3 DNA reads TGTGCCAGCAGCTTAGAGTTCGGGACCTTTTATGGCTACACCTTC. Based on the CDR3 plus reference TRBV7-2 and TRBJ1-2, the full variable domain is GAGVSQSPSNKVTEKGKDVELRCDPISGHTALYWYRQSLGQGLEFLIYFQGNSAPDKSGLPSDRFSAERTGGSVSTLTIQRTQQEDSAVYLCASSLEFGTFYGYTFGSGTRLTVV.

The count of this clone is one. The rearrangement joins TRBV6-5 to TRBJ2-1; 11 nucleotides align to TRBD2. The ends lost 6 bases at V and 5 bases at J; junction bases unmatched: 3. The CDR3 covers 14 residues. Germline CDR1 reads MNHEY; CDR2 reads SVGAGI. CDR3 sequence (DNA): TGTGCCAGCAGGGGGACTAGCGGAAACAATGAGCAGTTCTTC. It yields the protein CASRGTSGNNEQFF.

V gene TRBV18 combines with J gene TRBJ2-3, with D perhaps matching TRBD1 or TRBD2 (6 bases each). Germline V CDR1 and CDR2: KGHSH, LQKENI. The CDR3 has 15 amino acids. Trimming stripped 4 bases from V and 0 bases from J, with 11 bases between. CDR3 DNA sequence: TGTGCCAGCTCACGGGGGGCTACTAGCACAGATACGCAGTATTTT. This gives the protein CASSRGATSTDTQYF.

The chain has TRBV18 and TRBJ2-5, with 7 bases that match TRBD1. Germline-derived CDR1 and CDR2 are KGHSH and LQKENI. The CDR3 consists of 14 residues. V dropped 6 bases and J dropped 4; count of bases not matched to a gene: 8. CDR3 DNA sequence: TGTGCCAGCTCGCCCACAGGGGAGAGAGAGACCCAGTACTTC. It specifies CASSPTGERETQYF.

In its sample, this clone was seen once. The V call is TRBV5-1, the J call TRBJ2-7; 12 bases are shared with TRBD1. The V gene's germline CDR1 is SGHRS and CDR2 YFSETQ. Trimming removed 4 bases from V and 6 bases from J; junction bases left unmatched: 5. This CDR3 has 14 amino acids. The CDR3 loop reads CASSRGQGAGEQYF. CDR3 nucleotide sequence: TGCGCCAGCAGCAGGGGACAGGGGGCCGGCGAGCAGTACTTC.

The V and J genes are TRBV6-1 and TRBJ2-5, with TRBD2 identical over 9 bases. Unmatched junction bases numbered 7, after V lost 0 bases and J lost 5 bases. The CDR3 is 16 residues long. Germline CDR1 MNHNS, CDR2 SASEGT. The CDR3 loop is CASSEATASGAETQYF. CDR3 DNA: TGTGCCAGCAGTGAAGCAACGGCTAGCGGGGCGGAGACCCAGTACTTC.

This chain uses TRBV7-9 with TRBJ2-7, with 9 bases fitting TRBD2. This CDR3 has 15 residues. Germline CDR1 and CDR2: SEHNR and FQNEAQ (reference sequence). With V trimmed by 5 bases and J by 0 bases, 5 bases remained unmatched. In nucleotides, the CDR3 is TGTGCCAGCAGCCCCCCGACTAGCGGCTCCTACGAGCAGTACTTC. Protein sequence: CASSPPTSGSYEQYF.

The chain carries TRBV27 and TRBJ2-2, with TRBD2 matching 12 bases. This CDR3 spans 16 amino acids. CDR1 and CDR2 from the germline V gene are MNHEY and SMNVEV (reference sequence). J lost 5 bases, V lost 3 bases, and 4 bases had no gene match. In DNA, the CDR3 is TGTGCCAGCAGTTTGTTTCTAGCGGGAGGGACCGGGGAGCTGTTTTTT. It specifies CASSLFLAGGTGELFF.

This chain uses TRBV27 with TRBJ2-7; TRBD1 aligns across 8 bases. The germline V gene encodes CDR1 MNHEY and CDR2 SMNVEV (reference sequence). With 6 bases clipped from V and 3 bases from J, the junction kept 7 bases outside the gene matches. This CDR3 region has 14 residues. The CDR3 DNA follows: TGTGCCAGCAGAACAGGACAGGGTTACTACGAGCAGTACTTC. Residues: CASRTGQGYYEQYF.

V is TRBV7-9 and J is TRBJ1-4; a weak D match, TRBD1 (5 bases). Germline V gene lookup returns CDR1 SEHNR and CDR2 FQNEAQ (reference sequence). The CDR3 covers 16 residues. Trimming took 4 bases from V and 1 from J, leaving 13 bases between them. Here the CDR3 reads CASSSGTEGTNEKLFF. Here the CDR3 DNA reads TGTGCCAGCAGCTCCGGGACGGAGGGAACTAATGAAAAACTGTTTTTT.

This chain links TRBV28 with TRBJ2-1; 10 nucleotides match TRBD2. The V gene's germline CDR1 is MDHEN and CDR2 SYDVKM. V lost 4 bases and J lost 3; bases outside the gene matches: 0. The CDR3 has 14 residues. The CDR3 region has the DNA TGTGCCAGCAGTTCTAGCGGGAGCTACAATGAGCAGTTCTTC. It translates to CASSSSGSYNEQFF.